The T cell receptor (beta chain) under discussion was sequenced for a study of shared clonotypes between healthy human individuals. Looking at the study overall: Every donor yielded three CD4 naive, three CD4 memory, two CD8 naive and one CD8 memory plate.

Trimming pared 2 bases from V and 6 bases from J, leaving 5 bases between. Looked up from germline, CDR1 is MNHNY and CDR2 is SVGAGI (reference sequence). The CDR3 has 12 residues. For sorted subsets, approximately 200 ng DNA per replicate equaled about 30,000 T cell genomes. Generated by immunoSEQ multiplex PCR, the TCRdb table keeps only in-frame clones and is missing some. The table has about 1 million clones, 60% to 80% seen once; the top ten hold roughly 1.5%. Memory CD4+ cells were the fraction left after CD45RA+ naive selection. The rearrangement links TRBV6-6 to TRBJ2-1; D tentatively fits TRBD1 or TRBD2 (5 bases each). Sequencing was done on a sample of memory CD4+ T cells sorted from blood. As to subset: CD45RA-negative fraction. The receptor's source is a man younger than 35 in good health. The CDR3 nucleotides read TGTGCCAGCAGTTACGGGACCAATGAGCAGTTCTTC. Protein: CASSYGTNEQFF.